A selection of T cell receptor beta chains follows, all from one sample in a study of blood T cell repertoires in COVID-19. TCRdb's copy holds only in-frame clones and misses some; the assay was immunoSEQ multiplex PCR. This sample yields roughly 260,000 clones, of which around 87% are seen a single time; about 6% belongs to the top ten. The sequencing sample was made of PBMCs or T cells enriched from blood (not recorded which). The source of these receptors is a woman in her twenties or thirties with acute COVID-19. Both conserved end residues are part of each CDR3. A D gene is named only where the DNA matches it firmly. Clone size is stated in some rows and not others, as once, few, many or a class when expanded.

D,V,J,size,DNA,CDR3
TRBD2,TRBV11-1,TRBJ2-1,.,TGTGCCAGCAGCGCACAAGCGGGAGACTACAATGAGCAGTTCTTC,CASSAQAGDYNEQFF
.,TRBV7-3,TRBJ2-1,.,TGTGCCAGCAGCTTATCACTAGCCACTGGCAATGAGCAGTTCTTC,CASSLSLATGNEQFF
.,TRBV28,TRBJ2-7,.,TGTGCCAGCAGTTTAGGGCCTGTGAGCGAGCAGTACTTC,CASSLGPVSEQYF
TRBD2,TRBV5-4,TRBJ2-3,once,TGTGCCAGCAGCTCCCTTGGGAGGGATGGTCGTGCCACAGATACGCAGTATTTT,CASSSLGRDGRATDTQYF
.,TRBV6-1,TRBJ2-3,.,TGTGCCAGCAGTGAAAGGGCCCGAGGGACAGATACGCAGTATTTT,CASSERARGTDTQYF
TRBD1,TRBV7-6,TRBJ1-2,.,TGTGCCAGCAGCTCAACAGGGGGCGGCTACACCTTC,CASSSTGGGYTF
TRBD2,TRBV4-3,TRBJ2-3,.,TGCGCCAGCAGCCAACAAACTAGCGGCATGACAGATACGCAGTATTTT,CASSQQTSGMTDTQYF
.,TRBV18,TRBJ2-6,.,TGTGCCAGCTCACTGAGACAGGTTAACTCTGGGGCCAACGTCCTGACTTTC,CASSLRQVNSGANVLTF
.,TRBV5-8,TRBJ1-1,once,TGTGCCAGCAGCTTGCTCCAGGTTTACACTGAAGCTTTCTTT,CASSLLQVYTEAFF
TRBD1,TRBV3-1/TRBV3-2,TRBJ2-7,.,TGTGCCAGCAGCCAAACAGGGGACGAGCAGTACTTC,CASSQTGDEQYF
.,TRBV28,TRBJ1-2,.,TGTGCCAGCAGACCCGGGAGGGGCGCCTATGGCTACACCTTC,CASRPGRGAYGYTF
TRBD2,TRBV19,TRBJ2-2,.,TGTGCCAGTACCCAACCGGGTGTCGGGGGGGGTAACACCGGGGAGCTGTTTTTT,CASTQPGVGGGNTGELFF
.,TRBV5-4,TRBJ1-1,once,TGTGCCAGCAGCTTGGATCCCGGGAGCACTGAAGCTTTCTTT,CASSLDPGSTEAFF
.,TRBV2,TRBJ1-2,.,TGTGCCAGCAGTGAAGCGGCTTATGGCTACACCTTC,CASSEAAYGYTF
TRBD1,TRBV5-6,TRBJ2-1,once,TGTGCCAGCAGCCGAGCGCGGACAGGGGGCAATGAGCAGTTCTTC,CASSRARTGGNEQFF
TRBD2,TRBV24-1,TRBJ2-5,.,TGTGCCACCAGTGATGGAAGCGGGGCGAGGGAGACCCAGTACTTC,CATSDGSGARETQYF
TRBD2,TRBV5-1,TRBJ2-3,.,TGCGCCAGCAGTCAAAGCGGGGGGGCGTATGATACGCAGTATTTT,CASSQSGGAYDTQYF
TRBD2,TRBV2,TRBJ2-3,.,TGTGCCAGCAGTGGGGGGACTAGCGGGGGTACCACAGATACGCAGTATTTT,CASSGGTSGGTTDTQYF
TRBD2,TRBV19,TRBJ2-1,once,TGTGCCAGTAGCGTGGCTAGCGGGAGTTACAATGAGCAGTTCTTC,CASSVASGSYNEQFF
TRBD2,TRBV29-1,TRBJ2-7,.,TGCAGCGTCCATAGCGGGAGGGCCGACGAGCAGTACTTC,CSVHSGRADEQYF
.,TRBV9,TRBJ1-1,.,TGTGCCAGCAGCGTAATCTCTAGGTGGGACACTGAAGCTTTCTTT,CASSVISRWDTEAFF
.,TRBV5-5,TRBJ1-1,few,TGTGCCAGCAGCTCTCGGCCGGCAGGGGCCATGAACACTGAAGCTTTCTTT,CASSSRPAGAMNTEAFF
TRBD2,TRBV28,TRBJ2-7,.,TGTGCCAGCAGTCCTAGAGGACTAGCGGGGAGCTACGAGCAGTACTTC,CASSPRGLAGSYEQYF
TRBD2,TRBV9,TRBJ2-1,few,TGTGCCAGCAGCATCACTTTGGAGGGAGGGAGAGGGGAGCAGTTCTTC,CASSITLEGGRGEQFF
.,TRBV9,TRBJ1-1,.,TGTGCCAGCAGCGCCCAAGGACAGCCGAACACTGAAGCTTTCTTT,CASSAQGQPNTEAFF
.,TRBV6-5,TRBJ1-1,.,TGTGCCAGCAGCTCCAGGGTCCGGTTCCCTGAAGCTTTCTTT,CASSSRVRFPEAFF
TRBD2,TRBV5-4,TRBJ2-1,.,TGTGCCAGCAAACAAGCGGGGGTCTCCTACAATGAGCAGTTCTTC,CASKQAGVSYNEQFF
.,TRBV11-2,TRBJ2-1,.,TGTGCCAGCAGCTTAGGGAGGGCGGCTGAGCAGTTCTTC,CASSLGRAAEQFF
TRBD1,TRBV5-6,TRBJ1-6,.,TGTGCCAGCAGCCAGGGGGCCGATAATTCACCCCTCCACTTT,CASSQGADNSPLHF